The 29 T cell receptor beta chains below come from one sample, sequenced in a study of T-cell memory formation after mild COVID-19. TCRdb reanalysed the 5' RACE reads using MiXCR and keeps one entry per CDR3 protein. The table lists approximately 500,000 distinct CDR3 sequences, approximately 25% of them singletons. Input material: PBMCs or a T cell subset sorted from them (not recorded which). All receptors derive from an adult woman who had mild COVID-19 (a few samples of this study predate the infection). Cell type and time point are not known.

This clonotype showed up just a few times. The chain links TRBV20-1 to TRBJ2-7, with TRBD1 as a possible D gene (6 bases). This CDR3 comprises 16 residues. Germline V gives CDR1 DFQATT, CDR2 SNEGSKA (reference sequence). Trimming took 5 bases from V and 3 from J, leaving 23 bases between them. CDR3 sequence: CSAPFGTPRKGYEQYF. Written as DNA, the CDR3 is TGCAGTGCTCCATTCGGGACACCCCGTAAGGGCTACGAGCAGTACTTC.

The DNA of the CDR3 is TGCGCCAGCAGCTTGGGGGACACCGCCTACGAGCAGTACTTC. Encoded protein: CASSLGDTAYEQYF. The J gene is TRBJ2-7, the V gene TRBV5-1, with D possibly TRBD1 on 6 matching bases. The germline V gene has CDR1 SGHRS and CDR2 YFSETQ. Trimming pared 0 bases from V and 2 bases from J, leaving 9 bases between. The CDR3 has 14 residues.

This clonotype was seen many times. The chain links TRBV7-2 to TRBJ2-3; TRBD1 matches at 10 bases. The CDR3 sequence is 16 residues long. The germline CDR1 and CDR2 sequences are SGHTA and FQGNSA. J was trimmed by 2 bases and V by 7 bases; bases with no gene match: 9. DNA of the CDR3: TGTGCCAGCAATTCCGGGACAGGGGTGTTCACAGATACGCAGTATTTT. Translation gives CASNSGTGVFTDTQYF.

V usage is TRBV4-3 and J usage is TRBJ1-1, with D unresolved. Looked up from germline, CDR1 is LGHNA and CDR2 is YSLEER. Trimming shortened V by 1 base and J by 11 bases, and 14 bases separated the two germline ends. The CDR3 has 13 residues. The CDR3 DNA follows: TGCGCCAGCAGCCAAGTTAGCACCGGTGGGGCTTTCTTT. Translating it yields CASSQVSTGGAFF.

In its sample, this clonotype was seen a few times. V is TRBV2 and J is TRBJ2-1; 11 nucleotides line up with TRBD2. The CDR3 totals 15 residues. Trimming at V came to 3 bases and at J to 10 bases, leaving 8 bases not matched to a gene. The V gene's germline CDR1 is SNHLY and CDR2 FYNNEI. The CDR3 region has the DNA TGTGCCAGCAGTGACGTAGCGGGAGGGCCTTGGGAGCAGTTCTTC. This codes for CASSDVAGGPWEQFF.

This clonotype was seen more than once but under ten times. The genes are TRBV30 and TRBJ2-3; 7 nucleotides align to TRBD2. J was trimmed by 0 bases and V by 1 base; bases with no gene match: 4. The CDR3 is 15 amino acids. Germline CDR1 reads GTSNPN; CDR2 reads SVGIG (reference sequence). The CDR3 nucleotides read TGTGCCTGGAGTGCTGGACTAGGGAGCACAGATACGCAGTATTTT. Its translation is CAWSAGLGSTDTQYF.

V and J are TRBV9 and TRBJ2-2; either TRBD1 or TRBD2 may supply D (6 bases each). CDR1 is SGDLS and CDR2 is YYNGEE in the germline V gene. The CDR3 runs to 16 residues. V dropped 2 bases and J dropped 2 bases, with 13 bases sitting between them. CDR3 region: CASSVRGDPNTGELFF. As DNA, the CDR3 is TGTGCCAGCAGCGTTAGGGGGGACCCTAACACCGGGGAGCTGTTTTTT.

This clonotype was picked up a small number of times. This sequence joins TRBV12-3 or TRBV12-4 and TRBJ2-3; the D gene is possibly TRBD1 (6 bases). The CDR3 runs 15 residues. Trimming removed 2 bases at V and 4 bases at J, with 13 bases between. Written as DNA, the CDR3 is TGTGCCAGCAGTTTATTGGCAGGGGAACCAGATACGCAGTATTTT. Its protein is CASSLLAGEPDTQYF.

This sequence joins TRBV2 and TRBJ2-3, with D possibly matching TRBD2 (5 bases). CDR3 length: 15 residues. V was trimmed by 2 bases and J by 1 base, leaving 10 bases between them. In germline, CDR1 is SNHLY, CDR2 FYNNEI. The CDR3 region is CASSEFDSGTDTQYF. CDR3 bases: TGTGCCAGCAGTGAATTCGATAGCGGCACAGATACGCAGTATTTT.

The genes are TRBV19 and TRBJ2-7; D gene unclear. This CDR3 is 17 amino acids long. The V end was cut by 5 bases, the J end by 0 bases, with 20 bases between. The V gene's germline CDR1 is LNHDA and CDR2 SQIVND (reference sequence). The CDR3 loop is CASSPLRQVGVSYEQYF. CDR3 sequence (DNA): TGTGCCAGTAGTCCGCTTCGCCAGGTGGGCGTCTCCTACGAGCAGTACTTC.

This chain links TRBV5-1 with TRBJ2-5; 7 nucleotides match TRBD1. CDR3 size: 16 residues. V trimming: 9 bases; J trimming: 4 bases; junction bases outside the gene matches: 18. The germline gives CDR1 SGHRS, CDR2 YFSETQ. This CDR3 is CATSPAVGQLGETQYF. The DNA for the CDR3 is TGCGCCACCTCCCCTGCCGTGGGACAGCTAGGAGAGACCCAGTACTTC.

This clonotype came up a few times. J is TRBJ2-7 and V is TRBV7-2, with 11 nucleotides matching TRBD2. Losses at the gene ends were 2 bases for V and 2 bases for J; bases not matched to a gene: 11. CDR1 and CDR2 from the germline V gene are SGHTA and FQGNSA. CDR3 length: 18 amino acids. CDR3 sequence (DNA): TGTGCCAGCAGCTTAACACGCGGACTAGCGGGCCGCACCTACGAGCAGTACTTC. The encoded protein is CASSLTRGLAGRTYEQYF.

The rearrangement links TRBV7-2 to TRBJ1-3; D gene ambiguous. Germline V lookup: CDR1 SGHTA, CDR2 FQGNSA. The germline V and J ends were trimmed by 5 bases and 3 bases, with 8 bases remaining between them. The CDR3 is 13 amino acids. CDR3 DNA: TGTGCCAGCAGCGCGGACGGTGGAAACACCATATATTTT. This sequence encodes CASSADGGNTIYF.

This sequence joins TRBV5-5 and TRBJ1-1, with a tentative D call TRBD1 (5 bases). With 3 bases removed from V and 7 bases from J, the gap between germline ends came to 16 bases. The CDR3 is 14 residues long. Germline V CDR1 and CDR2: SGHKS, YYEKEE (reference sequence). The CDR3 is CASSSGTPMGEAFF. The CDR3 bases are TGTGCCAGCAGCTCCGGGACCCCGATGGGTGAAGCTTTCTTT.

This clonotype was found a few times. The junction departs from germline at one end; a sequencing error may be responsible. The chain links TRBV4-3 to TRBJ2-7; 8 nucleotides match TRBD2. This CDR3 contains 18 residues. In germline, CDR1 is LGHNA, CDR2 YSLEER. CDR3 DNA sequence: TGCGCCAGCAGCCAAGATCTACCTAGTAGGACTAGCCGCTACGTGCAGTACTTC. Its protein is CASSQDLPSRTSRYVQYF.

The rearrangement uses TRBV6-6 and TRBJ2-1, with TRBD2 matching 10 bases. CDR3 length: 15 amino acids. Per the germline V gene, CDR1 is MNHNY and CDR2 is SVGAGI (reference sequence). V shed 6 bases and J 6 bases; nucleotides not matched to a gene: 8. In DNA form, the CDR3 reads TGTGCCAGCAGACACCCTAGCGGGGGATTCAATGAGCAGTTCTTC. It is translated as CASRHPSGGFNEQFF.

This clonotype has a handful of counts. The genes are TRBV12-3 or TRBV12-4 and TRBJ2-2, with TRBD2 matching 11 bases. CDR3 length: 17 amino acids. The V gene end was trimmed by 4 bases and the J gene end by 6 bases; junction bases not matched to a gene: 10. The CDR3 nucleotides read TGTGCCAGCAGTTCGGCTATATTAGCGGGAGGGCCCGGGGAGCTGTTTTTT. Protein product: CASSSAILAGGPGELFF.

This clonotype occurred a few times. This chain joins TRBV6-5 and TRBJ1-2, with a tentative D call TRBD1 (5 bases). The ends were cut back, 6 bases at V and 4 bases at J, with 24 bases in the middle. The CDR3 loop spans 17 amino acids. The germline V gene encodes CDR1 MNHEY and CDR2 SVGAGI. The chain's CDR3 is CASRPIEGGRVIYGYTF. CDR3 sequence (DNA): TGTGCCAGCAGACCCATCGAGGGTGGCAGGGTAATCTATGGCTACACCTTC.

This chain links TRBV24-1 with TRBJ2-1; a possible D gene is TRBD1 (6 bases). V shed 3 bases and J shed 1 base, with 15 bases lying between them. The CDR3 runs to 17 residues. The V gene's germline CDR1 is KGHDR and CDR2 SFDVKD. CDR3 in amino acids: CATSDPRGRDSYNEQFF. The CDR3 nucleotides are TGTGCCACCAGTGATCCCAGGGGCAGGGATTCCTACAATGAGCAGTTCTTC.

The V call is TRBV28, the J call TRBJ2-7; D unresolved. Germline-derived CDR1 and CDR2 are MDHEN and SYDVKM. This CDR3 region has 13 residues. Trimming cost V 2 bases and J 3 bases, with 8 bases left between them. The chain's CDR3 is CASSLAHHYEQYF. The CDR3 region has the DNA TGTGCCAGCAGTTTAGCCCATCACTACGAGCAGTACTTC.

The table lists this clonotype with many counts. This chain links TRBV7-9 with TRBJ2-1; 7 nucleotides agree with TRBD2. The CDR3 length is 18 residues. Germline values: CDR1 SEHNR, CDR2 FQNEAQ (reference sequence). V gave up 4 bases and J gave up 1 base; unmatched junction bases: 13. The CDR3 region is CASSSMGGGPVSYNEQFF. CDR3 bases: TGTGCCAGCAGCTCCATGGGGGGAGGGCCGGTTTCCTACAATGAGCAGTTCTTC.

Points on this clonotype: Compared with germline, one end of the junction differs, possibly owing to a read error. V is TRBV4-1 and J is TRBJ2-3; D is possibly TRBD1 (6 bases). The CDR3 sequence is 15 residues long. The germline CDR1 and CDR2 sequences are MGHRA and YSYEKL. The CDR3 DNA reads TGCGCCAGCAGACAAGGAGACAGGAGCACAGATACGCAGTATTTT. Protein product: CASRQGDRSTDTQYF.

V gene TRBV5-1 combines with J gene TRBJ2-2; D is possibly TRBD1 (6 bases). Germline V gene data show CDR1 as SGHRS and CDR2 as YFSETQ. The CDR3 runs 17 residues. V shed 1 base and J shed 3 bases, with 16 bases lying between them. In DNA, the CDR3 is TGCGCCAGCAGCTTGTTGGGGGCCGATGGGTACACCGGGGAGCTGTTTTTT. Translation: CASSLLGADGYTGELFF.

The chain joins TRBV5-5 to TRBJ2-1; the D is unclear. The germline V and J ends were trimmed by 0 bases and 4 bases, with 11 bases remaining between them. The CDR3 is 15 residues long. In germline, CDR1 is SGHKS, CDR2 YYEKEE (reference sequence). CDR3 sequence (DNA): TGTGCCAGCAGCTTGGCTGGCGGAATTTACAATGAGCAGTTCTTC. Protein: CASSLAGGIYNEQFF.

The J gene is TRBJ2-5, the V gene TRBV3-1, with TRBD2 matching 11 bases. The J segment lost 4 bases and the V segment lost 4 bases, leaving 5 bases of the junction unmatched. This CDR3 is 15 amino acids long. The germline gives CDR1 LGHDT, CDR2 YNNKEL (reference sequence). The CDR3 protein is CASSLLAGGLETQYF. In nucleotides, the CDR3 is TGTGCCAGCAGCCTTTTAGCGGGGGGGCTAGAGACCCAGTACTTC.

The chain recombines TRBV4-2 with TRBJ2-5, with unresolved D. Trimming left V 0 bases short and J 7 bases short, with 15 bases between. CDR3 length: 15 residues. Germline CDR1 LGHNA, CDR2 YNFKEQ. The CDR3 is CASSQDSGTLPTQYF. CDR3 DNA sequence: TGTGCCAGCAGCCAAGATTCAGGAACTCTCCCGACCCAGTACTTC.

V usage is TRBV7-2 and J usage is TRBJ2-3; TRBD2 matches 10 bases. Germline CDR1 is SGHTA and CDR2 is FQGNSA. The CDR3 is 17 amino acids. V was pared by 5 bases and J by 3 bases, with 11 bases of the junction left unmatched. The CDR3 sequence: CASSPSPLAGVTDTQYF. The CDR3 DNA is TGTGCCAGCAGCCCCTCCCCTCTAGCGGGAGTTACAGATACGCAGTATTTT.

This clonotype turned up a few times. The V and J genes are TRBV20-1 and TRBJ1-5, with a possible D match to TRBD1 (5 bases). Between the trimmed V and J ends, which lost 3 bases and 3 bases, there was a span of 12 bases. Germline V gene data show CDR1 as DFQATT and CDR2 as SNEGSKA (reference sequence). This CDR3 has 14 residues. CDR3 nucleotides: TGCAGTGCTAGGACAGCTAATGCCAATCAGCCCCAGCATTTT. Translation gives CSARTANANQPQHF.

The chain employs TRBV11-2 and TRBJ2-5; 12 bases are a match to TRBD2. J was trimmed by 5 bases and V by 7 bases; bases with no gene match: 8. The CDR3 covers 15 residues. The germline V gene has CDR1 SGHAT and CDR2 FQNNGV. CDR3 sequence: CASTTSGGLGETQYF. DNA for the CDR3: TGTGCCAGCACTACTAGCGGGGGGTTGGGGGAGACCCAGTACTTC.